The 18 T cell receptor beta chains below all came from one sample that was sequenced in a study of T-cell reconstitution after alpha-beta-depleted transplantation in children. This sample's TCRbeta library carried unique molecular identifier barcodes. MiXCR, run by TCRdb on the PCR reads, gives a single entry per CDR3 protein. The profile shows fewer than 550,000 distinct CDR3 sequences, 15% to 20% of them singletons. The sequences come from PBMCs, mostly from graft donor cells, collected 360 days after TCRalphabeta/CD19-depleted stem cell transplant. These receptors originate from a boy in the first two years of life who had a stem cell transplant for Wiskott-Aldrich syndrome, so the T cells may come from the graft donor.

The chain employs TRBV4-1 and TRBJ1-6; D is perhaps TRBD1 (6 bases). This CDR3 has 15 amino acids. In germline, CDR1 is MGHRA, CDR2 YSYEKL. V lost 0 bases to trimming and J lost 10 bases, with 13 bases between them. The CDR3 DNA sequence: TGCGCCAGCAGCCAAGAAACAGGGACGGGGTCACCCCTCCACTTT. Translating gives CASSQETGTGSPLHF.

In its sample, this clonotype was seen a few times. The rearrangement links TRBV9 to TRBJ2-7, with 8 bases fitting TRBD1. CDR1 is SGDLS, CDR2 YYNGEE, per germline. The CDR3 runs to 15 residues. Trimming at V came to 0 bases and at J to 4 bases, leaving 6 bases not matched to a gene. In DNA, the CDR3 is TGTGCCAGCAGCGTAGTACCCAGGGGGCGATACGAGCAGTACTTC. Its protein product is CASSVVPRGRYEQYF.

The gene calls are TRBV11-2 and TRBJ2-7; D is ambiguous. The germline V gene encodes CDR1 SGHAT and CDR2 FQNNGV. Between the trimmed V and J ends, which lost 1 base and 3 bases, there was a span of 13 bases. This CDR3 is 15 amino acids long. In nucleotides, the CDR3 is TGTGCCAGCAGCTTAGTGGGCAACCTCATCTACGAGCAGTACTTC. The encoded protein is CASSLVGNLIYEQYF.

V gene TRBV24-1 combines with J gene TRBJ2-1; 7 bases map to TRBD1. Looked up from germline, CDR1 is KGHDR and CDR2 is SFDVKD. Trimming took 4 bases from V and 2 from J; bases not matched to a gene: 7. The CDR3 extends over 16 amino acids. CDR3 nucleotide sequence: TGTGCCACCAGTGAAGCTACAGGGGTGGCCTACAATGAGCAGTTCTTC. Translation: CATSEATGVAYNEQFF.

CDR3 nucleotides: TGCAGCGCTGGGCCAGACTATGGCTACACCTTC. This codes for CSAGPDYGYTF. The chain carries TRBV29-1 and TRBJ1-2, with D unresolved. Per germline, CDR1 SQVTM and CDR2 ANQGSEA. CDR3 size: 11 residues. V was cut by 7 bases and J by 3 bases, with 9 bases left in between.

This clonotype was seen more than once but under ten times. This chain connects TRBV5-1 to TRBJ2-7; D gene unclear. The CDR3 totals 15 residues. V gave up 4 bases and J gave up 4 bases, with 18 bases separating them. The V gene's germline CDR1 is SGHRS and CDR2 YFSETQ. In DNA form, the CDR3 reads TGCGCCAGCAGCATCAGAAGCGCCTCAACTTACGAGCAGTACTTC. Its translation is CASSIRSASTYEQYF.

The chain links TRBV5-1 to TRBJ2-7, with 11 bases fitting TRBD2. There are 16 residues in the CDR3. V trimming: 1 base; J trimming: 1 base; junction bases outside the gene matches: 4. Germline assignment: CDR1 SGHRS and CDR2 YFSETQ. The CDR3 here is CASSLQLAGGSYEQYF. In DNA, the CDR3 is TGCGCCAGCAGCTTGCAGCTAGCGGGAGGATCCTACGAGCAGTACTTC.

This clonotype was recorded many times. The chain has TRBV10-3 and TRBJ1-2; D ambiguous. The CDR3 extends over 14 amino acids. Trimming removed 4 bases from V and 1 base from J, with 10 bases in between. Germline V gene lookup returns CDR1 ENHRY and CDR2 SYGVKD. Here the CDR3 reads CAISGSRDNYGYTF. The CDR3 DNA reads TGTGCCATCAGTGGGTCGAGGGATAACTATGGCTACACCTTC.

This rearrangement joins TRBV20-1 to TRBJ2-4, with D uncertain. The CDR3 covers 14 residues. CDR1 is DFQATT and CDR2 is SNEGSKA in the germline V gene (reference sequence). V lost 5 bases and J lost 1, with 12 bases in between. The CDR3 bases are TGCAGTGCTCCTCAGGCTCTGGCCAAAAACATTCAGTACTTC. The encoded protein is CSAPQALAKNIQYF.

V is TRBV7-7 and J is TRBJ2-1, with 7 bases fitting TRBD1. CDR3 length equals 13 residues. The V segment lost 5 bases and the J segment 6 bases; nucleotides outside the gene matches: 4. The germline V gene has CDR1 SSHAT and CDR2 FNYEAQ (reference sequence). CDR3 sequence (DNA): TGTGCCAGCAGCCTGCGACAGGGCAATGAGCAGTTCTTC. This sequence encodes CASSLRQGNEQFF. Full variable domain (rest looked up from reference TRBV7-7 and TRBJ2-1): GAGVSQSPRYKVTKRGQDVTLRCDPISSHATLYWYQQALGQGPEFLTYFNYEAQPDKSGLPSDRFSAERPEGSISTLTIQRTEQRDSAMYRCASSLRQGNEQFFGPGTRLTVL.

CDR3 loop: CASSWYSGWTDTQYF. The CDR3 DNA reads as TGTGCCAGCAGCTGGTACAGCGGGTGGACAGATACGCAGTATTTT. The V gene is TRBV7-2, the J gene TRBJ2-3, with D possibly being TRBD2 (6 bases). Germline V gene data show CDR1 as SGHTA and CDR2 as FQGNSA. The CDR3 totals 15 residues. Trimming took 4 bases from V and 3 from J, leaving 14 bases between them.

V usage is TRBV4-1 and J usage is TRBJ2-5; 12 positions agree with TRBD2. Germline V gene data show CDR1 as MGHRA and CDR2 as YSYEKL. The CDR3 loop spans 18 amino acids. The ends lost 1 base at V and 4 bases at J; junction bases unmatched: 10. CDR3 sequence reads: CASSQVLAGGPIRETQYF. CDR3 DNA sequence: TGCGCCAGCAGCCAAGTACTAGCGGGGGGCCCTATTAGAGAGACCCAGTACTTC.

The table lists this clonotype with many counts. The chain uses TRBV7-2 and TRBJ2-2; D is ambiguous. Trimming removed 1 base at V and 5 bases at J, with 5 bases between. Germline V CDR1 and CDR2: SGHTA, FQGNSA. The CDR3 is made up of 13 amino acids. As DNA, the CDR3 is TGTGCCAGCAGCTTAGTGAGGACCGGGGAGCTGTTTTTT. As protein: CASSLVRTGELFF.

V is TRBV20-1 and J is TRBJ2-7; 12 bases map to TRBD2. Per germline, CDR1 DFQATT and CDR2 SNEGSKA (reference sequence). V dropped 5 bases and J dropped 0; count of bases not matched to a gene: 11. The CDR3 is 17 amino acids. The DNA of the CDR3 is TGCAGTGCTTCTCGACTAGCGGGGGCCCAGCCCTCCTACGAGCAGTACTTC. As protein: CSASRLAGAQPSYEQYF.

This clonotype was found a few times. This chain joins TRBV7-2 and TRBJ1-1; D perhaps matches TRBD1 (6 bases). The germline CDR1 and CDR2 sequences are SGHTA and FQGNSA. V was shortened by 1 base and J by 5 bases, with 17 bases between the two germline ends. The CDR3 spans 16 residues. This CDR3 is CASSLEIPLGATEAFF. CDR3 DNA: TGTGCCAGCAGCTTAGAGATCCCATTGGGGGCGACTGAAGCTTTCTTT. Looking up the rest from reference TRBV7-2 and TRBJ1-1 gives the full variable domain: GAGVSQSPSNKVTEKGKDVELRCDPISGHTALYWYRQSLGQGLEFLIYFQGNSAPDKSGLPSDRFSAERTGGSVSTLTIQRTQQEDSAVYLCASSLEIPLGATEAFFGQGTRLTVV.

Turning to this clonotype: A read error may account for a junction end that differs from germline. The chain recombines TRBV2 with TRBJ1-2; TRBD1 agrees at 10 bases. CDR3 length: 18 residues. The germline V gene encodes CDR1 SNHLY and CDR2 FYNNEI. The CDR3 sequence: CTSSFLGTGARANYGYTF. In nucleotides, the CDR3 is TGTACCAGCAGTTTCCTCGGGACAGGGGCGCGAGCTAACTATGGCTACACCTTC.

CDR3 sequence: CAISRLWGDEQFF. The DNA of the CDR3 is TGTGCCATCAGCCGCCTTTGGGGGGATGAGCAGTTCTTC. This sequence joins TRBV10-3 and TRBJ2-1, with D tentatively TRBD2 (6 bases). This CDR3 spans 13 amino acids. The germline gives CDR1 ENHRY, CDR2 SYGVKD. With 6 bases removed from V and 8 bases from J, the gap between germline ends came to 14 bases.

There are a few counts of this clonotype. The chain carries TRBV7-6 and TRBJ2-1; possible D gene TRBD2, 6 bases. The germline V gene has CDR1 SGHVS and CDR2 FNYEAQ. The CDR3 loop spans 20 amino acids. Deletions cut 2 bases from V and 4 bases from J, with 27 bases between. The CDR3 is CASSLQWKGDLPPLYNEQFF. DNA for the CDR3: TGTGCCAGCAGCTTACAGTGGAAAGGGGACTTGCCCCCTTTGTACAATGAGCAGTTCTTC.